A single sample is the source of the 3 T cell receptor beta chains below, sequenced in a study of CD8+ T cells in alopecia areata. Treatment meaning: oral pan-JAK inhibitor, 5-10 mg twice daily. It was cDNA, reverse transcribed from extracted RNA, that served as the sequencing template. TCRdb's table, derived via immunoSEQ multiplex PCR, lists solely in-frame clones and lacks some. The sample shows about 64,000 clones, around 46% of them seen only once. The sequencing here drew on CD8+ T cells sorted from blood, taken at approximately week 37, from a patient treated with tofacitinib. The receptors were sampled from a human donor with alopecia areata.

The chain couples TRBV29-1 to TRBJ2-7, with D perhaps matching TRBD2 (6 bases). This CDR3 contains 13 residues. Germline CDR1 SQVTM, CDR2 ANQGSEA. Deletions cut 2 bases from V and 7 bases from J, with 15 bases between. CDR3 nucleotide sequence: TGCAGCGTTGAAAAGCTCGGGAGTCTTGAGCAGTACTTC. It specifies CSVEKLGSLEQYF.

The V and J genes are TRBV2 and TRBJ1-1; tentatively, D is TRBD1 (5 bases). The germline V gene encodes CDR1 SNHLY and CDR2 FYNNEI. The CDR3 runs to 13 residues. Trimming removed 1 base at V and 11 bases at J, with 14 bases between. The CDR3 sequence is CASSEVAGNPAFF. CDR3 nucleotide sequence: TGTGCCAGCAGTGAAGTGGCAGGGAATCCCGCTTTCTTT.

This clone was recorded a few times. The chain uses TRBV6-5 and TRBJ2-5; a weak D match, TRBD2 (6 bases). The germline V and J ends were trimmed by 7 bases and 2 bases, with 17 bases remaining between them. This CDR3 contains 15 residues. Germline CDR1 and CDR2: MNHEY and SVGAGI. The CDR3 nucleotides read TGTGCCAGCACTTCAAGGAGGGACGGGCAAGAGACCCAGTACTTC. This codes for CASTSRRDGQETQYF.